The rows below give T cell receptor beta chains drawn from one sample of a study of T-cell reconstitution after alpha-beta-depleted transplantation in children. From the PCR reads, TCRdb called clonotypes with MiXCR, one entry per CDR3 protein. Of about 300,000 distinct CDR3 sequences in the sample, less than 9.5% were seen once. Sequenced here: peripheral blood, sampled 360 days after TCRalphabeta/CD19-depleted stem cell transplant. The receptors shown here come from a female patient aged 2-10 years who had a stem cell transplant for Fanconi anemia, so the T cells may come from the graft donor. Both conserved end residues are part of each CDR3. D genes are given only for firm matches. Clone size is shown for a subset of rows, as once, few, many or a class of expanded clone.

size	V	J	D	DNA	CDR3
many	TRBV5-1	TRBJ1-1	-	TGCGCCAGCACCGACGGGCGGGGAGGGACTGAAGCTTTCTTT	CASTDGRGGTEAFF
many	TRBV5-1	TRBJ2-7	-	TGCGCCAGCAGCTTGTTGGTAGTTACCTACGAGCAGTACTTC	CASSLLVVTYEQYF
-	TRBV18	TRBJ2-7	-	TGTGCCAGCTCATCGCTATCGGACAGCTACGAGCAGTACTTC	CASSSLSDSYEQYF
many	TRBV2	TRBJ2-2	-	TGTGCCAGCAGTCGAGAGGGGCCTTGGACCGGGGAGCTGTTTTTT	CASSREGPWTGELFF
many	TRBV12-3/TRBV12-4	TRBJ1-5	TRBD1	TGTGCCAGCAGTTTCCGCAGGGGGGGCAATCAGCCCCAGCATTTT	CASSFRRGGNQPQHF
-	TRBV9	TRBJ2-2	TRBD2	TGTGCCAGCAGCGTAAATCCGCGGGGGGAACCGAACACCGGGGAGCTGTTTTTT	CASSVNPRGEPNTGELFF
-	TRBV12-3/TRBV12-4	TRBJ1-1	-	TGTGCCAGCAGCTCGGACTCTTACACTGAAGCTTTCTTT	CASSSDSYTEAFF
few	TRBV27	TRBJ2-3	TRBD2	TGTGCCAGCAGTCCCGTAGCGGGAGGGGCAGATACGCAGTATTTT	CASSPVAGGADTQYF
-	TRBV14	TRBJ2-3	-	TGTGCCAGCAGCCAAGGTAGCAGACCACCTAGCACAGATACGCAGTATTTT	CASSQGSRPPSTDTQYF
-	TRBV11-2	TRBJ1-5	TRBD1	TGTGCCAGCAGCTTAGCAGCCGGGACAGGGGTTCAGCCCCAGCATTTT	CASSLAAGTGVQPQHF
many	TRBV20-1	TRBJ2-5	-	TGCAGTGCTAACGGACCGACTTTCGTAACGCAAGAAACCCAGTACTTC	CSANGPTFVTQETQYF
-	TRBV4-1	TRBJ1-5	TRBD1	TGCGCCAGCAGCCAAGGGGTGAGACAGGGGGATTATAGCAATCAGCCCCAGCATTTT	CASSQGVRQGDYSNQPQHF
-	TRBV7-2	TRBJ2-1	TRBD2	TGTGCCAGCAGGACTAGCGGGGGCTACAATGAGCAGTTCTTC	CASRTSGGYNEQFF
many	TRBV28	TRBJ2-5	-	TGTGCCAGCAGCCATTTAGGGGATCAAGAGACCCAGTACTTC	CASSHLGDQETQYF
few	TRBV7-9	TRBJ2-1	-	TGTGCCAGCAGCTTCACAAGAGGGGATGAGCAGTTCTTC	CASSFTRGDEQFF
many	TRBV9	TRBJ2-3	TRBD2	TGTGCCAGCAGCGTAGATAGCGGGATCGTAGATACGCAGTATTTT	CASSVDSGIVDTQYF
few	TRBV3-1	TRBJ2-7	TRBD1	TGTGCCAGCAGCCAAGGGGGGGACAGGGCCTACGAGCAGTACTTC	CASSQGGDRAYEQYF
few	TRBV5-5	TRBJ2-7	-	TGTGCCAGCAGCTTGGAGGACAGAAGTGGCGAGCAGTACTTC	CASSLEDRSGEQYF
few	TRBV25-1	TRBJ2-2	-	TGTGCCAGCTCCGGGTCCTCCACCGGGGAGCTGTTTTTT	CASSGSSTGELFF
many	TRBV4-1	TRBJ2-7	TRBD2	TGCGCCAGCAGCCAAGACCTACTAGCGGGAGGGCCCTACGAGCAGTACTTC	CASSQDLLAGGPYEQYF
many	TRBV11-2	TRBJ2-3	TRBD2	TGTGCCAGCAGCTTAGATTTGCTAGCGGGAGGATGGACAGATACGCAGTATTTT	CASSLDLLAGGWTDTQYF
many	TRBV10-3	TRBJ2-7	TRBD1	TGTGCCATCAGGGCCGGGACAGGGGGCGCGTACGAGCAGTACTTC	CAIRAGTGGAYEQYF
many	TRBV6-6	TRBJ2-5	-	TGTGCCAGCAGTTCGGTTTTTGAGACCCAGTACTTC	CASSSVFETQYF
few	TRBV9	TRBJ2-1	TRBD2	TGTGCCAGCAGCGTAGTAGCGGGGGGTAATGGTGAGCAGTTCTTC	CASSVVAGGNGEQFF
few	TRBV20-1	TRBJ2-5	TRBD2	TGCAGTGCTGAGGGGACTAGCGGCCTTGGGCGGGCCCAGTACTTC	CSAEGTSGLGRAQYF
few	TRBV6-1	TRBJ2-5	-	TGTGCCAGCAGTGAAGCCGGACAGCAAGAGACCCAGTACTTC	CASSEAGQQETQYF
few	TRBV7-2	TRBJ2-7	-	TGTGCCAGCAGCCCGGCCCATACTAAGGGGTACGAGCAGTACTTC	CASSPAHTKGYEQYF
many	TRBV28	TRBJ1-2	-	TGTGCCAGTCAAATTACTAAGCTGACTAACTATGGCTACACCTTC	CASQITKLTNYGYTF
many	TRBV27	TRBJ2-1	-	TGTGCCAGCAGATATACAGGGATAATCGGTGAGCAGTTCTTC	CASRYTGIIGEQFF
few	TRBV18	TRBJ2-1	TRBD1	TGTGCCAGCTCACGGAAACCGGGACAGCAGTACAATGAGCAGTTCTTC	CASSRKPGQQYNEQFF
once	TRBV18	TRBJ2-4	TRBD1	TGTGCCAGCTCACCTCCTACAGGGGGGAGAGACATTCAGTACTTC	CASSPPTGGRDIQYF
-	TRBV2	TRBJ1-5	-	TGTGCCAGCAGTGAGGGGGGCAGGCGCATTAATCAGCCCCAGCATTTT	CASSEGGRRINQPQHF
few	TRBV12-3/TRBV12-4	TRBJ1-2	-	TGTGCCAGCAGCGTATCTGGGACCTACCTGGGGTATGGCTACACCTTC	CASSVSGTYLGYGYTF
-	TRBV19	TRBJ1-2	-	TGTGCCAGTAGTACAGGGCCCCCGTATGGCTACACCTTC	CASSTGPPYGYTF
-	TRBV6-5	TRBJ1-6	TRBD1	TGTGCCAGCAGTTACTCTCGGGACAGGAATAATTCACCCCTCCACTTT	CASSYSRDRNNSPLHF
many	TRBV15	TRBJ2-1	TRBD2	TGTGCCACCAGCAGAACTAGCGGGCCCCTGAGCGGGTACAATGAGCAGTTCTTC	CATSRTSGPLSGYNEQFF
many	TRBV5-6	TRBJ1-5	-	TGTGCCAGCAGCTTCCGCGGGGGCGATCAGCCCCAGCATTTT	CASSFRGGDQPQHF
many	TRBV7-2	TRBJ2-7	-	TGTGCCAGCAGCTTAAGCCTAGCCTACGAGCAGTACTTC	CASSLSLAYEQYF
-	TRBV6-2/TRBV6-3	TRBJ2-7	TRBD1	TGTGCCAGCACAACCGGGACAGCCACCTACGAGCAGTACTTC	CASTTGTATYEQYF
many	TRBV6-4	TRBJ1-4	-	TGTGCCAGCAGAAAATACGAAAAACTGTTTTTT	CASRKYEKLFF
many	TRBV7-8	TRBJ2-1	-	TGTGCCAGCAGCTCCCACAGGGTTAGCTCCTACAATGAGCAGTTCTTC	CASSSHRVSSYNEQFF
many	TRBV7-2	TRBJ2-3	-	TGTGCCAGCAGCGTAGCGTCGCTGGATACGCAGTATTTT	CASSVASLDTQYF
-	TRBV3-1	TRBJ1-4	TRBD1	TGTGCCAGCAGCCACAGGACAGGGGTTGAAAAACTGTTTTTT	CASSHRTGVEKLFF
-	TRBV20-1	TRBJ1-2	-	TGCAGTGCCCTGCGGGCGCTGGATGGCTACACCTTC	CSALRALDGYTF
many	TRBV5-1	TRBJ1-4	TRBD1	TGCGCCAGCAGCTTGGTCGCAGGGGGAGCCAATGAAAAACTGTTTTTT	CASSLVAGGANEKLFF
few	TRBV7-2	TRBJ1-6	-	TGTGCCAGCAGCTTAGTAGGGGGGATCGGTTCACCCCTCCACTTT	CASSLVGGIGSPLHF
many	TRBV27	TRBJ1-1	-	TGTGCCAGCAGTTTATACAGGAACACTGAAGCTTTCTTT	CASSLYRNTEAFF
many	TRBV12-3/TRBV12-4	TRBJ2-2	TRBD2	TGTGCCAGCAGCCCGCGGGGGGCCCCGAACACCGGGGAGCTGTTTTTT	CASSPRGAPNTGELFF